This entry lists 7 T cell receptor beta chains sequenced from one sample in a study of early stage breast cancer tumors. Profiled with immunoSEQ multiplex PCR; TCRdb holds only in-frame clones, not every one. In the table there are some 8,000 clones, about 72% of which are singletons. What was sequenced was normal breast tissue next to the tumor. Receptors were obtained from a person between 60 and 69 years old with breast cancer.

The CDR3 loop is CASSPPTGPRGANVLTF. The DNA of the CDR3 is TGTGCCAGCTCACCACCGACGGGCCCCAGGGGGGCCAACGTCCTGACTTTC. V and J are TRBV18 and TRBJ2-6; D remains unclear. V was cut by 0 bases and J by 4 bases, with 13 bases left in between. The CDR3 length is 17 residues. CDR1 KGHSH and CDR2 LQKENI come from the germline V gene.

CDR3 DNA sequence: TGTGCCAGTAGTAGAGGGGGCGGACAAGATACGCAGTATTTT. It encodes CASSRGGGQDTQYF. V usage is TRBV19 and J usage is TRBJ2-3, with 7 bases fitting TRBD1. The CDR3 is 14 amino acids. V lost 4 bases and J lost 5; bases outside the gene matches: 6. The germline V gene has CDR1 LNHDA and CDR2 SQIVND (reference sequence).

The CDR3 here is CASSSSLAGGDNEQFF. The DNA for the CDR3 is TGTGCCAGTAGTTCCTCACTAGCGGGGGGAGACAATGAGCAGTTCTTC. This chain joins TRBV19 and TRBJ2-1; 12 bases fit TRBD2. The CDR3 extends over 16 amino acids. Germline V gene sequence: CDR1 LNHDA, CDR2 SQIVND (reference sequence). V trimming: 5 bases; J trimming: 5 bases; junction bases outside the gene matches: 7. Filled out from reference TRBV19 and TRBJ2-1, the complete variable domain reads DGGITQSPKYLFRKEGQNVTLSCEQNLNHDAMYWYRQDPGQGLRLIYYSQIVNDFQKGDIAEGYSVSREKKESFPLTVTSAQKNPTAFYLCASSSSLAGGDNEQFFGPGTRLTVL.

The chain employs TRBV30 and TRBJ2-1; a weak D match, TRBD2 (6 bases). V lost 6 bases and J 9 bases, leaving 24 bases between the germline ends. CDR1 GTSNPN and CDR2 SVGIG come from the germline V gene (reference sequence). This CDR3 is built from 15 residues. The CDR3 spells CACKPLGSGGGEQFF. CDR3 sequence (DNA): TGTGCCTGTAAACCCCTGGGGTCTGGGGGAGGTGAGCAGTTCTTC.

A note on this clone: A junction boundary mismatches the germline segment, possibly from a read error. The chain uses TRBV11-2 and TRBJ1-2, with a weak D call TRBD1 (5 bases). This CDR3 is built from 13 residues. The germline gives CDR1 SGHAT, CDR2 FQNNGV. The DNA for the CDR3 is TGTGCCAGCAGCTTGGGCCGGGGCTATGGCTATACCTTC. Its translation is CASSLGRGYGYTF.

The rearrangement joins TRBV27 to TRBJ2-3, with unresolved D. V dropped 0 bases and J dropped 4 bases, with 8 bases sitting between them. Germline V gene data show CDR1 as MNHEY and CDR2 as SMNVEV (reference sequence). This CDR3 region has 14 residues. The CDR3 loop is CASSLSKASDTQYF. DNA for the CDR3: TGTGCCAGCAGTTTATCAAAGGCCTCAGATACGCAGTATTTT.

This clone has a handful of counts. The chain has TRBV6-1 and TRBJ1-4; D call uncertain. Germline loops: CDR1 MNHNS, CDR2 SASEGT. The CDR3 runs 14 residues. Trimming stripped 3 bases from V and 2 bases from J, with 7 bases between. The CDR3: CASSDPGTNEKLFF. The CDR3 nucleotides read TGTGCCAGCAGTGACCCAGGCACTAATGAAAAACTGTTTTTT.